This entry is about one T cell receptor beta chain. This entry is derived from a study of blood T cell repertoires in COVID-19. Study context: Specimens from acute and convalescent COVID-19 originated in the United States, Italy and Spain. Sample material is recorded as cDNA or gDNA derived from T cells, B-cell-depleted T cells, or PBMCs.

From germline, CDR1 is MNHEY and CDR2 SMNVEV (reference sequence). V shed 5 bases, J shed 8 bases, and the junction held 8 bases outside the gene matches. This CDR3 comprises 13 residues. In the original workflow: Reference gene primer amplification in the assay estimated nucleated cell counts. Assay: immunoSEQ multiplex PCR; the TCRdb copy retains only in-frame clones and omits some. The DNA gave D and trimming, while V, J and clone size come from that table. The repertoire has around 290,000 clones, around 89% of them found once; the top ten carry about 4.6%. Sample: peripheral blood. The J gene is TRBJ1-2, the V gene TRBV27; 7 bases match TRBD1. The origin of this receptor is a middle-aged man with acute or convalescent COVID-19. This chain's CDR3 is CASSTGTASGYTF. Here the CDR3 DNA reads TGTGCCAGCAGTACTGGGACAGCCAGCGGCTACACCTTC.